This T cell receptor (beta chain) was recovered during a study of shared clonotypes between healthy human individuals. Produced via immunoSEQ multiplex PCR; TCRdb's table is partial and in-frame only. The table lists approximately 1,500,000 clones, roughly 96% of them singletons. The CDR3 totals 15 residues. Trimming removed 6 bases at V and 4 bases at J, with 16 bases between. Germline V gene sequence: CDR1 MNHEY, CDR2 SVGAGI. This rearrangement joins TRBV6-5 to TRBJ2-1, with D possibly being TRBD2 (6 bases). Sequenced material: naive CD4+ T cells sorted from blood. Specified subset: CD45RA+ positively selected. The clonotype comes from a man under 40 in good health. DNA for the CDR3: TGTGCCAGCAGAACACCGGGACTGAATTACAATGAGCAGTTCTTC. This codes for CASRTPGLNYNEQFF.